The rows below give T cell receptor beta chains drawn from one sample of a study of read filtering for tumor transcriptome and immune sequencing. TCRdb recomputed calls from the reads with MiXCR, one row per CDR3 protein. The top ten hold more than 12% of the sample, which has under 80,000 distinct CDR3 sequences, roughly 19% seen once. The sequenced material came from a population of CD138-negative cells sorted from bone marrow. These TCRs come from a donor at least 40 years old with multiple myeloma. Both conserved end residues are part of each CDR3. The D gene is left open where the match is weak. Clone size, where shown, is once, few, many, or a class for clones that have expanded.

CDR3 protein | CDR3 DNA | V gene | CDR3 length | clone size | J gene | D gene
CASNRGGQPQHF | TGTGCCAGTAACCGGGGGGGTCAGCCCCAGCATTTT | TRBV19 | 12 | many | TRBJ1-5 | -
CASGGTGSHEQFF | TGTGCTAGTGGGGGGACAGGGTCGCATGAGCAGTTCTTC | TRBV12-5 | 13 | many | TRBJ2-1 | TRBD1
CSARDPASGRSYNEQFF | TGCAGTGCTAGAGATCCGGCTAGCGGGAGATCCTACAATGAGCAGTTCTTC | TRBV20-1 | 17 | medium-sized | TRBJ2-1 | TRBD2
CASILRLGTGGDQPQHF | TGTGCCAGCATCCTAAGATTGGGTACAGGGGGAGATCAGCCCCAGCATTTT | TRBV6-1 | 17 | many | TRBJ1-5 | TRBD1
CSARGSGANYGYTF | TGCAGTGCTAGGGGGTCAGGGGCAAACTATGGCTACACCTTC | TRBV20-1 | 14 | - | TRBJ1-2 | -
CSTRGNEQFF | TGCAGTACCCGGGGAAATGAGCAGTTCTTC | TRBV20-1 | 10 | many | TRBJ2-1 | -
CASSFREGYEQYF | TGTGCCAGCAGCTTCAGGGAAGGGTACGAGCAGTACTTC | TRBV9 | 13 | - | TRBJ2-7 | -
CASSPRASGTDTQYF | TGTGCCAGCAGCCCAAGAGCGAGTGGCACAGATACGCAGTATTTT | TRBV3-1 | 15 | - | TRBJ2-3 | -
CSARRLAGGPETQYF | TGCAGTGCTAGAAGACTAGCGGGAGGGCCAGAGACCCAGTACTTC | TRBV20-1 | 15 | many | TRBJ2-5 | TRBD2
CSVDGQSYTEAFF | TGCAGCGTTGATGGACAGTCGTACACTGAAGCTTTCTTT | TRBV29-1 | 13 | - | TRBJ1-1 | -
CASRLTGNEQFF | TGTGCCAGCAGGTTGACTGGAAATGAGCAGTTCTTC | TRBV6-1 | 12 | many | TRBJ2-1 | -
CASSQGLAGGPWFF | TGTGCCAGCAGCCAAGGACTAGCGGGGGGGCCCTGGTTCTTC | TRBV3-1 | 14 | many | TRBJ2-1 | TRBD2
CSAPKGGAYEQYF | TGCAGTGCTCCAAAGGGGGGGGCCTACGAGCAGTACTTC | TRBV20-1 | 13 | many | TRBJ2-7 | -
CSARDQTGSLSNYGYTF | TGCAGTGCTAGAGACCAGACAGGGTCCCTTTCTAACTATGGCTACACCTTC | TRBV20-1 | 17 | many | TRBJ1-2 | TRBD1
CASTSGTPGPETQYF | TGTGCCAGCACGTCCGGGACCCCGGGGCCAGAGACCCAGTACTTC | TRBV6-5 | 15 | many | TRBJ2-5 | -
CASSKSYGRSSGSNEQFF | TGTGCCAGCAGCAAATCCTACGGGCGGTCTAGCGGGAGTAATGAGCAGTTCTTC | TRBV21-1 | 18 | medium-sized | TRBJ2-1 | -
CASSMGLISYEQYF | TGTGCCAGTAGTATGGGACTTATCTCCTACGAGCAGTACTTC | TRBV19 | 14 | many | TRBJ2-7 | -
CASSQERASGELFF | TGTGCCAGCAGCCAAGAAAGAGCCTCCGGGGAGCTGTTTTTT | TRBV3-1 | 14 | - | TRBJ2-2 | -
CASSFDRWNNEQFF | TGTGCCAGCAGTTTTGACAGGTGGAACAATGAGCAGTTCTTC | TRBV28 | 14 | many | TRBJ2-1 | -